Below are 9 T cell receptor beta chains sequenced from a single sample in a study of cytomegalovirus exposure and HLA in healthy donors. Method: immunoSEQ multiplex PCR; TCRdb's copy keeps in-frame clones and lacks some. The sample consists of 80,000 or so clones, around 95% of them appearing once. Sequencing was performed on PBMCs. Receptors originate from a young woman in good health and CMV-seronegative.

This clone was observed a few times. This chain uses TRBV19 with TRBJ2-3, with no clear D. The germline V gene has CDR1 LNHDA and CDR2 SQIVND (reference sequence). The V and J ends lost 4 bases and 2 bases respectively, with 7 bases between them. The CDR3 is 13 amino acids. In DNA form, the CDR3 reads TGTGCCAGTAGTACTTGGGCCACAGATACGCAGTATTTT. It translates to CASSTWATDTQYF. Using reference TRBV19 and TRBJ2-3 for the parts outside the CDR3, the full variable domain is DGGITQSPKYLFRKEGQNVTLSCEQNLNHDAMYWYRQDPGQGLRLIYYSQIVNDFQKGDIAEGYSVSREKKESFPLTVTSAQKNPTAFYLCASSTWATDTQYFGPGTRLTVL.

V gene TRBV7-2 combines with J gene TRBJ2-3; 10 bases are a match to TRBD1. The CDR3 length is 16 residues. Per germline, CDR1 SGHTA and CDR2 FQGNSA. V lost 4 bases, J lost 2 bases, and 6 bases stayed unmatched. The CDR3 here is CASSYDGTGVTDTQYF. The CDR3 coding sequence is TGTGCCAGCAGCTACGACGGGACAGGGGTCACAGATACGCAGTATTTT.

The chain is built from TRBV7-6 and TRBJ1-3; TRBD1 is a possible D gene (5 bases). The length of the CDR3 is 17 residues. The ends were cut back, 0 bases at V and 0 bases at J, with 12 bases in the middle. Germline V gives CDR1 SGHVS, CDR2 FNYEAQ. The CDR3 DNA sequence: TGTGCCAGCAGCTTAGCAAGACAGCAGAGCTCTGGAAACACCATATATTTT. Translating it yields CASSLARQQSSGNTIYF.

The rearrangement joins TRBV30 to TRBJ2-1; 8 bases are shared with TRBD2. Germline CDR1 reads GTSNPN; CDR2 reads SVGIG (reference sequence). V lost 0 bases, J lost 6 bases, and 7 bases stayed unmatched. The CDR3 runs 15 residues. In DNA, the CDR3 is TGTGCCTGGAGTGTTTTAGCGGGGTCCCTCAATGAGCAGTTCTTC. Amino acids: CAWSVLAGSLNEQFF. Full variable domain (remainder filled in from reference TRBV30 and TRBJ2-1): SQTIHQWPATLVQPVGSPLSLECTVEGTSNPNLYWYRQAAGRGLQLLFYSVGIGQISSEVPQNLSASRPQDRQFILSSKKLLLSDSGFYLCAWSVLAGSLNEQFFGPGTRLTVL.

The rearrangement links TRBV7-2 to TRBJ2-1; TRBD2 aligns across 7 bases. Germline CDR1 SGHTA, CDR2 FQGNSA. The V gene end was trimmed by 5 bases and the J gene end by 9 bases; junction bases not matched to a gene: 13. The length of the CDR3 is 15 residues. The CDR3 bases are TGTGCCAGCAGCGGGGGGGTCACTAGTGTGGGTGAGCAGTTCTTC. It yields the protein CASSGGVTSVGEQFF.

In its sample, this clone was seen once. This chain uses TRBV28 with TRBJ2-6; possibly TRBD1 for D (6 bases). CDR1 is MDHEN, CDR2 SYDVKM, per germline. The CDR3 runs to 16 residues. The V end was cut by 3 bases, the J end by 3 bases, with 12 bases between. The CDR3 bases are TGTGCCAGCAGTTTCTTAGGGGGAGATGGGGCCAACGTCCTGACTTTC. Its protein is CASSFLGGDGANVLTF.

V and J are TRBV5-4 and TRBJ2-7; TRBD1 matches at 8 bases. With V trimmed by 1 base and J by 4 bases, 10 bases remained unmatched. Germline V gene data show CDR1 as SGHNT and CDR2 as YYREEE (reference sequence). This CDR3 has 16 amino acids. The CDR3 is CASSLSAGGGQYEQYF. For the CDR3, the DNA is TGTGCCAGCAGCTTGAGTGCAGGGGGCGGCCAATACGAGCAGTACTTC.

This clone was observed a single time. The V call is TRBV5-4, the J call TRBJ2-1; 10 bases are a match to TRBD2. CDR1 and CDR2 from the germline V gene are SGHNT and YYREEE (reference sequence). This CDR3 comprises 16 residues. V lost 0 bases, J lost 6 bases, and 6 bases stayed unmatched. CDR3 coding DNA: TGTGCCAGCAGCTTGGGAGCGGGGGGGCGGAGCAATGAGCAGTTCTTC. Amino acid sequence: CASSLGAGGRSNEQFF.

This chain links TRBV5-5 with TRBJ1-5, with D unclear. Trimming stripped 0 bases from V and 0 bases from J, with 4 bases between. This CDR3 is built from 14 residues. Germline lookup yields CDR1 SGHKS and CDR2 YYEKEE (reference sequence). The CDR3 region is CASSLDSSNQPQHF. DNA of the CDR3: TGTGCCAGCAGCTTGGACAGTAGCAATCAGCCCCAGCATTTT.